The 19 T cell receptor beta chains reported below all come from one sample, sequenced in a study of regulatory T cells in long-lasting Graves disease. Researchers made TCR beta libraries by using iRepertoire HTBI primers and running Arm-PCR on CDR3 regions. TCRdb itself ran the multiplex PCR reads through MiXCR, one entry per CDR3 protein. Of roughly 440,000 distinct CDR3 sequences listed, about a sixth are singletons. Time point given: newly diagnosed GD, antithyroid drugs for less than 3 months. Following extraction of RNA from PBMCs, that RNA was used to make the TCR library. This sample was also put to use in a study of T cells in Graves' hyperthyroidism and ophthalmopathy.

Sequencing was performed on peripheral blood mononuclear cells (PBMCs), taken at new diagnosis, from a patient treated with antithyroid drugs. These receptors were collected from a woman between 18 and 29 years old with Graves disease.

V and J are TRBV19 and TRBJ2-1; tentative D call: TRBD2 (5 bases). V was clipped by 0 bases and J by 9 bases, with 9 bases between them. The CDR3 runs 13 residues. Per germline, CDR1 LNHDA and CDR2 SQIVND (reference sequence). The CDR3 sequence is CASSIEASSEQFF. The CDR3 DNA is TGTGCCAGTAGTATAGAGGCTAGCAGTGAGCAGTTCTTC.

Ten or more counts support this clonotype. The V gene is TRBV20-1, the J gene TRBJ2-1; no clear D. Germline V lookup: CDR1 DFQATT, CDR2 SNEGSKA (reference sequence). The CDR3 is made up of 12 amino acids. The ends were cut back, 1 base at V and 9 bases at J, with 10 bases in the middle. The CDR3 loop is CSARAPPSEQFF. Here the CDR3 DNA reads TGCAGTGCTAGAGCGCCGCCCTCTGAGCAGTTCTTC.

This clonotype was seen a few times. The V and J genes are TRBV14 and TRBJ2-2, with no clear D. The germline V and J ends were trimmed by 0 bases and 3 bases, with 5 bases remaining between them. The CDR3 length is 14 residues. Germline V gene data show CDR1 as SGHDN and CDR2 as FVKESK. CDR3 coding DNA: TGTGCCAGCAGCCAAGAAAGTTACACCGGGGAGCTGTTTTTT. This gives the protein CASSQESYTGELFF.

Ten or more counts support this clonotype. V is TRBV28 and J is TRBJ2-5, with D possibly being TRBD2 (7 bases). CDR1 is MDHEN, CDR2 SYDVKM, per germline. Between the trimmed V and J ends, which lost 5 bases and 5 bases, there was a span of 15 bases. CDR3 length equals 14 residues. The CDR3 region is CASSEGGGVETQYF. The CDR3 DNA follows: TGTGCCAGCAGTGAGGGAGGGGGAGTGGAGACCCAGTACTTC.

In this sample, this clonotype turned up many times. The V gene is TRBV20-1, the J gene TRBJ2-1; 7 bases map to TRBD2. This CDR3 has 16 amino acids. Germline trimming cut 1 base from V and 2 bases from J; bases unmatched to any gene: 8. CDR1 is DFQATT, CDR2 SNEGSKA, per germline (reference sequence). The CDR3 nucleotides read TGCAGTGCTAGAGGGATTGGTCTAGCGGCCTACAATGAGCAGTTCTTC. This codes for CSARGIGLAAYNEQFF.

This clonotype was recorded at least ten times. The chain has TRBV2 and TRBJ1-2; D gene unclear. The CDR3 contains 12 residues. V lost 6 bases and J lost 8, with 13 bases in between. Per germline, CDR1 SNHLY and CDR2 FYNNEI. In nucleotides, the CDR3 is TGTGCCAGCAGCGTCGGGCAGGCCGGCTACACCTTC. It codes for CASSVGQAGYTF.

This chain uses TRBV12-3 or TRBV12-4 with TRBJ2-7; tentatively, D is TRBD2 (6 bases). Trimming cost V 5 bases and J 9 bases, with 14 bases left between them. CDR3 size: 12 residues. CDR3 sequence: CASSHRRARQYF. Written as DNA, the CDR3 is TGTGCCAGCAGTCACAGGAGGGCCCGGCAGTACTTC.

This clonotype was detected a few times. This rearrangement joins TRBV7-8 to TRBJ2-5; 8 bases fit TRBD1. The V and J ends lost 5 bases and 5 bases, in that order; junction bases with no gene match: 7. The CDR3 has 14 amino acids. From germline, CDR1 is SGHVS and CDR2 FQNEAQ. The DNA of the CDR3 is TGTGCCAGCAGCCGAGGGACAGGCTGGGAGACCCAGTACTTC. It is translated as CASSRGTGWETQYF.

This clonotype was found a few times. The J gene is TRBJ2-7, the V gene TRBV10-1; D gene unclear. From germline, CDR1 is WNHNN and CDR2 SYGVQD (reference sequence). The CDR3 covers 13 residues. V was shortened by 0 bases and J by 3 bases, with 6 bases between the two germline ends. CDR3 DNA sequence: TGCGCCAGCAGTGAGTCCCACAGCTACGAGCAGTACTTC. Residues: CASSESHSYEQYF.

This clonotype was detected only once. This chain connects TRBV5-1 to TRBJ2-3; the match to TRBD2 covers 7 bases. V trimming: 3 bases; J trimming: 6 bases; junction bases outside the gene matches: 7. Looked up from germline, CDR1 is SGHRS and CDR2 is YFSETQ. CDR3 length equals 14 residues. The CDR3 spells CASSWEGLADTQYF. The CDR3 DNA is TGCGCCAGCAGCTGGGAGGGCCTTGCGGATACGCAGTATTTT.

This clonotype was seen repeatedly, ten times or more. The chain links TRBV7-8 to TRBJ2-1; D is undetermined. Trimming shortened V by 1 base and J by 15 bases, and 13 bases separated the two germline ends. The CDR3 is made up of 12 amino acids. Per the germline V gene, CDR1 is SGHVS and CDR2 is FQNEAQ. CDR3 in amino acids: CASSLVLDLLFF. For the CDR3, the DNA is TGTGCCAGCAGCTTAGTCCTAGATTTGTTGTTCTTC.

This clonotype occurred many times. The rearrangement links TRBV28 to TRBJ2-2, with TRBD1 matching over 7 bases. After removal of 10 bases from V and 5 bases from J, the junction contained 13 bases not matched to a gene. Looked up from germline, CDR1 is MDHEN and CDR2 is SYDVKM. The CDR3 loop spans 15 amino acids. For the CDR3, the DNA is TGTGCCACCCCGAGGACAGGCACGAGGACCGGGGAGCTGTTTTTT. Protein sequence: CATPRTGTRTGELFF.

This clonotype was counted a few times. This chain connects TRBV5-1 to TRBJ1-6; D is unclear. V lost 0 bases to trimming and J lost 10 bases, with 17 bases between them. Germline V gene data show CDR1 as SGHRS and CDR2 as YFSETQ. CDR3 length: 16 residues. The CDR3 DNA reads TGCGCCAGCAGCTTGGTGGGTGGATTCGGGCCGTCACCCCTCCACTTT. Translation: CASSLVGGFGPSPLHF.

This clonotype has just a few counts. CDR3 amino acids: CASSLAIVPGVYNEQFF. Here the CDR3 DNA reads TGCGCCAGCAGCTTGGCGATAGTACCTGGGGTATACAATGAGCAGTTCTTC. This chain links TRBV5-1 with TRBJ2-1, with D uncertain. The V gene's germline CDR1 is SGHRS and CDR2 YFSETQ. Trimming took 0 bases from V and 4 from J, leaving 17 bases between them. The CDR3 length is 17 residues.

This clonotype occurred many times. The chain carries TRBV20-1 and TRBJ2-1; 10 positions match TRBD2. Germline V lookup: CDR1 DFQATT, CDR2 SNEGSKA (reference sequence). The CDR3 contains 13 residues. The junction had 3 bases not matched to a gene; V was cut back by 4 bases and J by 6 bases. DNA of the CDR3: TGCAGTGCTACTGGACTAGCGGTCAATGAGCAGTTCTTC. Residues: CSATGLAVNEQFF.

In this sample, this clonotype turned up many times. The chain links TRBV20-1 to TRBJ1-2; a weak D match, TRBD1 (6 bases). This CDR3 comprises 14 residues. V was clipped by 1 base and J by 8 bases, with 17 bases between them. Germline V CDR1 and CDR2: DFQATT, SNEGSKA (reference sequence). As DNA, the CDR3 is TGCAGTGCTAGAGGGCTCACAGGGTCGGACGGCTACACCTTC. It is translated as CSARGLTGSDGYTF.

This clonotype appeared many times. J is TRBJ1-2 and V is TRBV29-1, with no clear D. Looked up from germline, CDR1 is SQVTM and CDR2 is ANQGSEA. The CDR3 runs 12 residues. V lost 4 bases and J 1 base, leaving 7 bases between the germline ends. DNA of the CDR3: TGCAGCGTTGGTCTGGGTAACTATGGCTACACCTTC. Translation gives CSVGLGNYGYTF.

In its sample, this clonotype was seen many times. The chain employs TRBV2 and TRBJ2-1; 8 nucleotides align to TRBD2. V lost 0 bases and J lost 7; bases outside the gene matches: 11. The CDR3 is made up of 17 amino acids. Germline V gives CDR1 SNHLY, CDR2 FYNNEI. The CDR3 spells CASSEALGGGSTNEQFF. The DNA for the CDR3 is TGTGCCAGCAGTGAAGCGCTGGGCGGGGGGAGTACAAATGAGCAGTTCTTC.

There are many counts of this clonotype. The rearrangement links TRBV7-8 to TRBJ2-5, with 7 bases that match TRBD1. The V gene's germline CDR1 is SGHVS and CDR2 FQNEAQ. The V and J ends lost 5 bases and 8 bases, in that order; junction bases with no gene match: 11. The CDR3 totals 14 residues. The CDR3 is CASSTSPDRTTQYF. CDR3 nucleotide sequence: TGTGCCAGCAGCACCAGCCCGGACAGGACTACCCAGTACTTC.